This TCR beta chain appears in the sequencing data of a study of T-cell memory formation after mild COVID-19. TCRdb itself ran the 5' RACE reads through MiXCR, one entry per CDR3 protein. The sample carries some 200,000 distinct CDR3 sequences, over 9% recorded once. The study, taken as a whole, reports: Clones shrinking from day 15 to 85 showed even CD4/CD8 mixes; later expanders tilted CD4+. Some clones that responded turned up in pre-infection memory, which suggests that cross-reactive memory joined in. Among contracting clones, CD4+ were mainly CM/EM and CD8+ enriched in EMRA.

On this clonotype: Its cognate antigen is unknown.

The germline V gene encodes CDR1 MGHRA and CDR2 YSYEKL. The CDR3 covers 16 residues. V was trimmed by 6 bases and J by 1 base, leaving 16 bases between them. This receptor was taken from a man younger than 35 who had mild COVID-19 (a few samples of this study predate the infection). Cell type and time point are not known. This chain uses TRBV4-1 with TRBJ2-1, with D tentatively TRBD1 or TRBD2 (5 bases each). Sequencing input: PBMCs or a T cell subset sorted from them (not recorded which). The CDR3 sequence is CASSKGTGRSYNEQFF. Written as DNA, the CDR3 is TGCGCCAGCAGTAAAGGAACGGGGCGATCCTACAATGAGCAGTTCTTC.